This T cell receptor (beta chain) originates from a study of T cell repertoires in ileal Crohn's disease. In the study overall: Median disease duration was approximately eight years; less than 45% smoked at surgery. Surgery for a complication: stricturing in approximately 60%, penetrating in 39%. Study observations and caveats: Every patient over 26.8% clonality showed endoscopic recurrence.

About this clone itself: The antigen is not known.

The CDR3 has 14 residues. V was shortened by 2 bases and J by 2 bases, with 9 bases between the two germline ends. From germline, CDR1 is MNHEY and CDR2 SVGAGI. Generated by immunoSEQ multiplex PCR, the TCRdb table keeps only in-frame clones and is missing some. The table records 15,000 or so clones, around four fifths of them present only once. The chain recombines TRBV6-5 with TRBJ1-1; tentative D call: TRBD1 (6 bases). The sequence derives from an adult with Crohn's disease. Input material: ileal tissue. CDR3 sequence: CASSYRQANTEAFF. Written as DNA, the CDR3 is TGTGCCAGCAGTTACCGACAGGCTAACACTGAAGCTTTCTTT.